Shown below are 5 T cell receptor beta chains from a single sample sequenced in a study of blood T cell repertoires in COVID-19. The table came from immunoSEQ multiplex PCR; TCRdb's copy has only in-frame clones and leaves some out. The sample has about 300,000 clones; roughly 87% are singletons. The sequenced sample consisted of peripheral blood. These receptors were collected from a man aged 18 to 35 with active or convalescent COVID-19.

This rearrangement joins TRBV5-4 to TRBJ2-6; no reliable D call. Germline V gives CDR1 SGHNT, CDR2 YYREEE (reference sequence). Trimming removed 4 bases from V and 1 base from J, with 9 bases in between. There are 15 residues in the CDR3. The CDR3 loop reads CASSPSLSGANVLTF. In DNA form, the CDR3 reads TGTGCCAGCAGCCCGTCCTTGTCTGGGGCCAACGTCCTGACTTTC.

The gene calls are TRBV19 and TRBJ1-4, with TRBD1 matching 8 bases. Germline trimming cut 7 bases from V and 1 base from J; bases unmatched to any gene: 8. The germline gives CDR1 LNHDA, CDR2 SQIVND (reference sequence). This CDR3 has 16 amino acids. CDR3 sequence: CASTVTGVITNEKLFF. Written as DNA, the CDR3 is TGTGCCAGTACCGTGACAGGGGTGATAACTAATGAAAAACTGTTTTTT.

This sequence joins TRBV27 and TRBJ2-5, with 9 bases fitting TRBD1. The CDR3 has 14 amino acids. Unmatched junction bases numbered 6, after V lost 6 bases and J lost 4 bases. The germline gives CDR1 MNHEY, CDR2 SMNVEV (reference sequence). This CDR3 is CASSPQTGGETQYF. CDR3 DNA sequence: TGTGCCAGCAGCCCTCAGACAGGGGGAGAGACCCAGTACTTC.

V is TRBV6-5 and J is TRBJ1-1, with D tentatively TRBD1 (5 bases). The CDR3 has 15 amino acids. Germline CDR1 reads MNHEY; CDR2 reads SVGAGI. The V and J ends lost 5 bases and 3 bases respectively, with 16 bases between them. The CDR3 here is CASSLSPRGDTEAFF. CDR3 sequence (DNA): TGTGCCAGCAGTCTTTCCCCCCGGGGGGACACTGAAGCTTTCTTT.

The chain joins TRBV6-1 to TRBJ2-7, with D possibly being TRBD2 (5 bases). V lost 3 bases and J lost 5, with 14 bases in between. Germline assignment: CDR1 MNHNS and CDR2 SASEGT. The CDR3 runs to 14 residues. In DNA, the CDR3 is TGTGCCAGCAGTGATCTTCGTCAGGAGGACGAGCAGTACTTC. This sequence encodes CASSDLRQEDEQYF.